This TCR beta chain was obtained from a study of identical twins. MiXCR was run by TCRdb on the 5' RACE reads, yielding one entry per CDR3 protein. This table holds about 530,000 distinct CDR3 sequences, about 20% found once. CDR3 length: 12 amino acids. The V gene lost 4 bases and the J gene lost 7 bases, with 12 bases spanning the gap. CDR1 and CDR2 (germline): SGHRS, YFSETQ. These data were also reused for a study on yellow fever vaccine responses in identical twins.

Sequencing used CD4+ T cells sorted from blood. The sequence came from a young woman in good health. This rearrangement joins TRBV5-1 to TRBJ2-7; the D gene is possibly TRBD2 (5 bases). This CDR3 is CASSLAPGEQYF. CDR3 coding DNA: TGCGCCAGCAGCCTTGCGCCGGGAGAGCAGTACTTC.